The T cell receptor (beta chain) described here comes from a study of neoadjuvant anti-PD-1 for oral cavity cancer. About the study: Patients without progression received a fourth nivolumab dose around day 43, then surgical resection on days 50-56.

A word on this clone: Its antigen is as yet unknown.

Whole-study results and caveats: Only three patients per response group were TCR-analyzed; validation needed.

The CDR3 consists of 14 residues. Trimming took off 1 base at V and 8 bases at J, with 14 bases between the two ends. CDR1 is SGHDN and CDR2 is FVKESK in the germline V gene. PBMC libraries mostly used roughly 480 ng of input genomic DNA, with six replicates per sample. The assay was immunoSEQ multiplex PCR, and TCRdb's table has in-frame clones only and misses some. The sample lists 72,000 or so clones, about four fifths seen once, with about 3.7% in the top ten. Sequencing used PBMCs, obtained before nivolumab (anti-PD-1) treatment. The V and J genes are TRBV14 and TRBJ1-2; D ambiguous. The receptor comes from a person aged 35-79 years with oral cavity squamous cell carcinoma. The DNA for the CDR3 is TGTGCCAGCAGCCAAGGATCTGGAGGTTGGGGCTACACCTTC. Amino acids: CASSQGSGGWGYTF. The full variable domain, its missing parts supplied by reference TRBV14 and TRBJ1-2, is EAGVTQFPSHSVIEKGQTVTLRCDPISGHDNLYWYRRVMGKEIKFLLHFVKESKQDESGMPNNRFLAERTGGTYSTLKVQPAELEDSGVYFCASSQGSGGWGYTFGSGTRLTVV.